The T cell receptor (beta chain) under discussion was sequenced for a study of TIL therapy for anti-PD-1-resistant metastatic lung cancer. Study-wide background: By whole-exome sequencing, median non-synonymous tumor mutation burden was roughly 1.6 mutations per megabase.

Time point in this sample: pre-treatment sample, taken before nivolumab and TIL therapy. Tumor tissue came from excised metastases, mostly pleural nodules or supraclavicular lymph nodes. Enrollment ran from 2017 to early 2020. Sequencing used immunoSEQ v3. Libraries were sequenced to 1.5 million to 2 million read pairs (survey) or about 4.5-6 million (deep). Profiled with immunoSEQ multiplex PCR; TCRdb holds only in-frame clones, not every one. In the table there are some 26,000 clones, about 60% of which are singletons. After removal of 4 bases from V and 2 bases from J, the junction contained 2 bases not matched to a gene. CDR1 and CDR2 (germline): SGHRS, YFSETQ. CDR3 length: 14 amino acids.

Sequenced material: tumor tissue, taken at baseline. The sequence was collected from a woman aged 25-80 years with non-small cell lung cancer. The genes are TRBV5-1 and TRBJ1-4; 7 bases line up with TRBD1. This chain's CDR3 is CASSQTGTNEKLFF. The CDR3 bases are TGCGCCAGCAGCCAGACAGGGACTAATGAAAAACTGTTTTTT.